One and the same sample provided the 8 T cell receptor beta chains below, sequenced in a study of blood T cell repertoires in COVID-19. The repertoire was sequenced with immunoSEQ multiplex PCR; TCRdb's copy has only in-frame clones and lacks some. Altogether 250,000 to 300,000 clones are present, approximately 82% being singletons, with the ten largest covering less than 5.5%. The material sequenced was PBMCs or T cells enriched from blood (not recorded which). The receptors stem from a man in his forties who had been exposed to COVID-19.

V is TRBV7-3 and J is TRBJ2-7; 8 nucleotides align to TRBD1. This CDR3 spans 13 amino acids. Germline values: CDR1 SGHTA, CDR2 FQGTGA. V lost 4 bases, J lost 7 bases, and 6 bases stayed unmatched. The CDR3 spells CASSSSGTGEQYF. For the CDR3, the DNA is TGTGCCAGCAGCTCATCCGGGACAGGTGAGCAGTACTTC.

This chain uses TRBV3-1 (or the pseudogene TRBV3-2) with TRBJ1-4; D remains unclear. In germline, CDR1 is LGHDT, CDR2 YNNKEL (reference sequence). V was clipped by 1 base and J by 5 bases, with 11 bases between them. The CDR3 extends over 15 amino acids. CDR3 protein: CASSQGPQQNEKLFF. In nucleotides, the CDR3 is TGTGCCAGCAGCCAAGGACCCCAACAGAATGAAAAACTGTTTTTT.

The CDR3 region is CASRRRTGDGDEQYF. The CDR3 nucleotides are TGTGCCAGCAGGCGCCGAACAGGGGACGGTGACGAGCAGTACTTC. The chain has TRBV6-5 and TRBJ2-7; TRBD1 matches 7 bases. The CDR3 runs 15 residues. Trimming removed 6 bases from V and 5 bases from J; junction bases left unmatched: 13. Germline-derived CDR1 and CDR2 are MNHEY and SVGAGI.

The chain combines TRBV29-1 with TRBJ1-5; D possibly corresponds to TRBD1 (5 bases). Germline loops: CDR1 SQVTM, CDR2 ANQGSEA. Deletions cut 6 bases from V and 5 bases from J, with 5 bases between. This CDR3 region has 10 residues. The CDR3 DNA follows: TGCAGCGTAGGGGATCAGCCCCAGCATTTT. Residues: CSVGDQPQHF.

V is TRBV1 and J is TRBJ1-5; TRBD1, as called in the table, went unchecked against the DNA. TRBV1 is labeled a pseudogene. This CDR3 comprises 16 residues. The CDR3 region is CTSSQVGQRKNQPQHF. As DNA, the CDR3 is TGCACCAGCAGCCAAGTGGGGCAGAGAAAAAATCAGCCCCAGCATTTT.

The chain joins TRBV20-1 to TRBJ2-5; D gene uncertain. CDR1 and CDR2 (germline): DFQATT, SNEGSKA (reference sequence). CDR3 length: 14 amino acids. V lost 3 bases and J lost 4, with 15 bases in between. The CDR3 DNA reads as TGCAGTGCTAGTTTGTCACTTAACGGAGAGACCCAGTACTTC. This encodes CSASLSLNGETQYF.

The rearrangement links TRBV25-1 to TRBJ2-2, with D perhaps TRBD1 (5 bases). Germline V gene lookup returns CDR1 MGHDK and CDR2 SYGVNS. The CDR3 totals 12 residues. V dropped 7 bases and J dropped 5 bases, with 8 bases sitting between them. The CDR3 DNA follows: TGTGCCAGCACCCCAGGGACCGGGGAGCTGTTTTTT. Translation gives CASTPGTGELFF.

CDR3 sequence (DNA): TGTGCCAGCAGCTTGGGTACAGCGAACACTGAAGCTTTCTTT. This gives the protein CASSLGTANTEAFF. The V and J genes are TRBV7-3 and TRBJ1-1; D unclear. Germline assignment: CDR1 SGHTA and CDR2 FQGTGA. The length of the CDR3 is 14 residues. V gave up 3 bases and J gave up 1 base, with 9 bases separating them.